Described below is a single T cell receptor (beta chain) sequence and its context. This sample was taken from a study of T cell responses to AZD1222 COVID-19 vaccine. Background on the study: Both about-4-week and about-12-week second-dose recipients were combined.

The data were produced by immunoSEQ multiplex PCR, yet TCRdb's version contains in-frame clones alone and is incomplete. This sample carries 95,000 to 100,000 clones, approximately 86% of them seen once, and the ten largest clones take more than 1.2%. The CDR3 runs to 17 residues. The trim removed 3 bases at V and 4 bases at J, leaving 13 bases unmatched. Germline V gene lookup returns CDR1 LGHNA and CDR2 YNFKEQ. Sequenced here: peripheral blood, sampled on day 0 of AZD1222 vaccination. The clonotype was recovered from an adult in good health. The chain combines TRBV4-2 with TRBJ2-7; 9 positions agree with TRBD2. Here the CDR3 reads CASSQQPLAGSHYEQYF. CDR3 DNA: TGTGCCAGCAGCCAGCAACCTCTAGCGGGGTCGCATTACGAGCAGTACTTC.